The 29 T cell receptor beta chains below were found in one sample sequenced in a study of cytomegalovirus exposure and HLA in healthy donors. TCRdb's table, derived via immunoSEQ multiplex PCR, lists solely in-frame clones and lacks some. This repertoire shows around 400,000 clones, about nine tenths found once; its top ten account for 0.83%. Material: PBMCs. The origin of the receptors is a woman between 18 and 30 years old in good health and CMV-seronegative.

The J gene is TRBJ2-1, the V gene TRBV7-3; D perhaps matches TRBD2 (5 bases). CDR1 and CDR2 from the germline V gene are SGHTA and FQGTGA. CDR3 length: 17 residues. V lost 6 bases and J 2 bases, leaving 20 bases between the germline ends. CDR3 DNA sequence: TGTGCCAGCAGTGAGAGTACGAACGGGGTGACCTACAATGAGCAGTTCTTC. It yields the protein CASSESTNGVTYNEQFF.

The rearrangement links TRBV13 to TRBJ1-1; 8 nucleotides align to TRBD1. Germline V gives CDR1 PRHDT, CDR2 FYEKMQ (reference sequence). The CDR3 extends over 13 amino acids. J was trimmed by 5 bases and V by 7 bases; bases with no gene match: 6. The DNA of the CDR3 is TGTGCCAGCACAGGGGGCTGGGGAACTGAAGCTTTCTTT. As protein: CASTGGWGTEAFF. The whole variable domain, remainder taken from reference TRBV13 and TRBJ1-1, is AAGVIQSPRHLIKEKRETATLKCYPIPRHDTVYWYQQGPGQDPQFLISFYEKMQSDKGSIPDRFSAQQFSDYHSELNMSSLELGDSALYFCASTGGWGTEAFFGQGTRLTVV.

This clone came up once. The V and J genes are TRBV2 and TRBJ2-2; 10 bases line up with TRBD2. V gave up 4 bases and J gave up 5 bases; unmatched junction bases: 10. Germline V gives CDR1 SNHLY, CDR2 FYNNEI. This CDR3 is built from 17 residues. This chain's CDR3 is CASSGERGGIKTGELFF. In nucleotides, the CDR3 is TGTGCCAGCAGTGGGGAGCGGGGGGGCATCAAGACCGGGGAGCTGTTTTTT. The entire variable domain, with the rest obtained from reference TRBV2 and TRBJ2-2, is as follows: EPEVTQTPSHQVTQMGQEVILRCVPISNHLYFYWYRQILGQKVEFLVSFYNNEISEKSEIFDDQFSVERPDGSNFTLKIRSTKLEDSAMYFCASSGERGGIKTGELFFGEGSRLTVL.

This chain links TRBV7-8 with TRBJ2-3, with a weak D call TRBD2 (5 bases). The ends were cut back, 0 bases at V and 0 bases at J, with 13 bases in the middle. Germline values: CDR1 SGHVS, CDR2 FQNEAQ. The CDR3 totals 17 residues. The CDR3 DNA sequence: TGTGCCAGCAGCTTAGCGGAGGTGGACCTTAGCACAGATACGCAGTATTTT. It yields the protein CASSLAEVDLSTDTQYF. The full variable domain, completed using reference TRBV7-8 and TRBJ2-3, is GAGVSQSPRYKVAKRGQDVALRCDPISGHVSLFWYQQALGQGPEFLTYFQNEAQLDKSGLPSDRFFAERPEGSVSTLKIQRTQQEDSAVYLCASSLAEVDLSTDTQYFGPGTRLTVL.

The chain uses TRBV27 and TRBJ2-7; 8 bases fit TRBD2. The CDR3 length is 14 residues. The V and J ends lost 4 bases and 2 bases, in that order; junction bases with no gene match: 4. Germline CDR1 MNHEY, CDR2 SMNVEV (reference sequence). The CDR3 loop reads CASSSNGGAYEQYF. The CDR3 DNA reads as TGTGCCAGCAGTTCTAACGGGGGGGCCTACGAGCAGTACTTC.

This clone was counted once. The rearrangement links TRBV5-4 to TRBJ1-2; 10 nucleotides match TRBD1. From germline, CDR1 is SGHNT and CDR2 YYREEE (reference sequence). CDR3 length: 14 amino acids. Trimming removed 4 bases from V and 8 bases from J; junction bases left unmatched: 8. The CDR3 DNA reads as TGTGCCAGCAGCCCGGACAGGGGGGCAGAGGGCTACACCTTC. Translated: CASSPDRGAEGYTF.

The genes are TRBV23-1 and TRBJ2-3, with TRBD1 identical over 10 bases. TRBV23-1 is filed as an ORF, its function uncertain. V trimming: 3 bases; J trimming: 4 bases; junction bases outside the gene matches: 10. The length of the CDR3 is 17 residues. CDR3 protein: CASSQRKPDRGADTQYF. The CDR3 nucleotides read TGCGCCAGCAGTCAGAGGAAACCGGACAGGGGGGCAGATACGCAGTATTTT.

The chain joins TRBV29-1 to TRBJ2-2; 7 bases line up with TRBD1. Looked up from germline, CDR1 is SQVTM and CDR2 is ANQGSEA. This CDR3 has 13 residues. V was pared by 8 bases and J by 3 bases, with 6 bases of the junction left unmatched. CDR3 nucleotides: TGCAGCACACAGGGGAGCGACACCGGGGAGCTGTTTTTT. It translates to CSTQGSDTGELFF.

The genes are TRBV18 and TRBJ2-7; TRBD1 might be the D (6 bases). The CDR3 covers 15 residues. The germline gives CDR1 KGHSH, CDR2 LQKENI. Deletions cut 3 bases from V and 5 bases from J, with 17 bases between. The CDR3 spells CASSPIQGFGDEQYF. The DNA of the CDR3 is TGTGCCAGCTCACCTATTCAGGGGTTTGGCGACGAGCAGTACTTC.

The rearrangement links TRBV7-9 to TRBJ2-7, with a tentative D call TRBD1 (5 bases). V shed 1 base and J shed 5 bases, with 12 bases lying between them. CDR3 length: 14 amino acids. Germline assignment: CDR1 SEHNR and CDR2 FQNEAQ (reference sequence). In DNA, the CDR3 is TGTGCCAGCAGCTTAGGGGGCAAGGTCCACGAGCAGTACTTC. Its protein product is CASSLGGKVHEQYF. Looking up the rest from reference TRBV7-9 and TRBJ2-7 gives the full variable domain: DTGVSQNPRHKITKRGQNVTFRCDPISEHNRLYWYRQTLGQGPEFLTYFQNEAQLEKSRLLSDRFSAERPKGSFSTLEIQRTEQGDSAMYLCASSLGGKVHEQYFGPGTRLTVT.

CDR3 nucleotide sequence: TGCGCCAGCAGCCAATCCTCAGATACGCAGTATTTT. Translating gives CASSQSSDTQYF. The chain uses TRBV4-1 and TRBJ2-3; D unclear. The CDR3 contains 12 residues. In germline, CDR1 is MGHRA, CDR2 YSYEKL. The ends were cut back, 2 bases at V and 4 bases at J, with 4 bases in the middle.

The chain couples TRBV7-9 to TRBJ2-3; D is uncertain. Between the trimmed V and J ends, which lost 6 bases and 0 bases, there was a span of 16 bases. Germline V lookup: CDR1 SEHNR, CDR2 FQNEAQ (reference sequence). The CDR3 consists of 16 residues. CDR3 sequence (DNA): TGTGCCAGCAGTTCCATAGCAGCCCCGAGCACAGATACGCAGTATTTT. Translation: CASSSIAAPSTDTQYF.

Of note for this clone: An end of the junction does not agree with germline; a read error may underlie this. The CDR3 here is CASSQDTWRIF. The CDR3 nucleotides read TGCGCCAGCAGCCAAGATACTTGGAGGATCTTC. The chain is built from TRBV4-1 and TRBJ2-1, with TRBD2 as a possible D gene (5 bases). The germline CDR1 and CDR2 sequences are MGHRA and YSYEKL. The CDR3 totals 11 residues.

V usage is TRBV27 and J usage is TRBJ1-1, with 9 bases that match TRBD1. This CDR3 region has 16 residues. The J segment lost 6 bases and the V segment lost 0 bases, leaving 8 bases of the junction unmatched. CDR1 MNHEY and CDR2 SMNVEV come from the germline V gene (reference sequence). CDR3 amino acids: CASSLSQGQGRPEAFF. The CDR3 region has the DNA TGTGCCAGCAGTTTATCGCAGGGACAGGGACGACCTGAAGCTTTCTTT.

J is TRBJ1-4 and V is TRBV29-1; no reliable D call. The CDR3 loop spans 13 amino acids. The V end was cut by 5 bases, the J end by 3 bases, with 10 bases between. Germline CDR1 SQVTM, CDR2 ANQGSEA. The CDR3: CSVIWESNEKLFF. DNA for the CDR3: TGCAGCGTTATTTGGGAGTCTAATGAAAAACTGTTTTTT.

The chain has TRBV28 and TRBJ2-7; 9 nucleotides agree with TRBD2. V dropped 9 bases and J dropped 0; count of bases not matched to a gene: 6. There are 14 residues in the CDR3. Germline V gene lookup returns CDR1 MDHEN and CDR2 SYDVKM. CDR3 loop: CASSYSGSSYEQYF. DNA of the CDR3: TGTGCCAGTTCTTATAGCGGGAGCTCCTACGAGCAGTACTTC.

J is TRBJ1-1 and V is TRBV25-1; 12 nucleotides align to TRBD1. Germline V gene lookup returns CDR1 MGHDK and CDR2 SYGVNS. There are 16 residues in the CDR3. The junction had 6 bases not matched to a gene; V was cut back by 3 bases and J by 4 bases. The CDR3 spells CASSEAPGQGATEAFF. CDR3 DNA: TGTGCCAGCAGTGAGGCCCCGGGACAGGGGGCCACTGAAGCTTTCTTT.

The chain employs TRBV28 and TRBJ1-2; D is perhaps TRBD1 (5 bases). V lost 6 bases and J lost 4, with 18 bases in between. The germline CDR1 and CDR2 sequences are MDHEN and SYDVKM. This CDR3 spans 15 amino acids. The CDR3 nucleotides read TGTGCCAGCAGCTCGACCGGGGGGGGATCCTATGGCTACACCTTC. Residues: CASSSTGGGSYGYTF.

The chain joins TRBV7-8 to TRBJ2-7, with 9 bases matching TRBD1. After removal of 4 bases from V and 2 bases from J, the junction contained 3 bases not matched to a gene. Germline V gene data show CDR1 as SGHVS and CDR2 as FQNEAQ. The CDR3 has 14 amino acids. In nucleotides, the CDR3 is TGTGCCAGCAGCTGGGACAGGGCCCCCTACGAGCAGTACTTC. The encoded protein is CASSWDRAPYEQYF.

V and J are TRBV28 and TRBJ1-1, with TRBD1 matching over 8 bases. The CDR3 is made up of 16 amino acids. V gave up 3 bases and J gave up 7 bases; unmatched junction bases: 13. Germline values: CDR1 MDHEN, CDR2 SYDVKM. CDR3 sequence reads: CASSFLGARGLGEAFF. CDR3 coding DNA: TGTGCCAGCAGTTTTTTGGGCGCCAGGGGGCTTGGTGAAGCTTTCTTT.

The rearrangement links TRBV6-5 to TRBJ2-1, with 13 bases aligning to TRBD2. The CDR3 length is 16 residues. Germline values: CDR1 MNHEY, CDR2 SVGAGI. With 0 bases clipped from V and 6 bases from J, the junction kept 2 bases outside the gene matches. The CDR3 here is CASSYSGLAGINEQFF. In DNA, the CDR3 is TGTGCCAGCAGTTACTCGGGACTAGCGGGGATCAATGAGCAGTTCTTC.

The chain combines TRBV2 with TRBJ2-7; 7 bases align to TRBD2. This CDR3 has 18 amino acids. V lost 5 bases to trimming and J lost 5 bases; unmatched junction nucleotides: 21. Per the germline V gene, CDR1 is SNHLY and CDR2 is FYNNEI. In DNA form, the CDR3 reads TGTGCCAGCAGTAGAGAAAGAAGAACTCTCCGGACTAGTAACGAGCAGTACTTC. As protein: CASSRERRTLRTSNEQYF.

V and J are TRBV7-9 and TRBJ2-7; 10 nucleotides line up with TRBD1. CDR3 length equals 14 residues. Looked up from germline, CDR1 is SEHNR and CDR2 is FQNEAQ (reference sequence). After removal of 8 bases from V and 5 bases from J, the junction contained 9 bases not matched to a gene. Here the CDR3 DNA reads TGTGCCAGCTTCGCCGGGACAGGGGTCCACGAGCAGTACTTC. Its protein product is CASFAGTGVHEQYF.

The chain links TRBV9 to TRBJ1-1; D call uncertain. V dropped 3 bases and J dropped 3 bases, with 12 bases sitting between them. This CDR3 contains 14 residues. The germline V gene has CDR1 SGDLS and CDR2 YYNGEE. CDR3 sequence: CASSGTDSHTEAFF. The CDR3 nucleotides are TGTGCCAGCAGCGGAACAGATTCTCACACTGAAGCTTTCTTT.

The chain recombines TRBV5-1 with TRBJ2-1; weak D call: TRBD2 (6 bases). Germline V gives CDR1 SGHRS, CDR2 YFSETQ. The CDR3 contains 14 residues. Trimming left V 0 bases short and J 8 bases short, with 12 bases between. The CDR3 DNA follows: TGCGCCAGCAGCTTGGGGGACTTGAGCGATGAGCAGTTCTTC. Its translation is CASSLGDLSDEQFF.

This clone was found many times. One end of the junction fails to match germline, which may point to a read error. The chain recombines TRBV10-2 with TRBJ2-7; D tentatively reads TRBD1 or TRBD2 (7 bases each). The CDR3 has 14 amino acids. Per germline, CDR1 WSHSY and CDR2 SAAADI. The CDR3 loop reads CASNERDSSYEQYF. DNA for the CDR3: TGCGCCAGCAATGAGCGGGACAGCTCCTACGAGCAGTACTTC.

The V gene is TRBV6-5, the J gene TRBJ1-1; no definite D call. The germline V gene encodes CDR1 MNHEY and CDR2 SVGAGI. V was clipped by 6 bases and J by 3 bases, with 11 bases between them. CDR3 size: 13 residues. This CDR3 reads CASRITEHTEAFF. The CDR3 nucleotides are TGTGCCAGCAGGATAACAGAGCACACTGAAGCTTTCTTT.

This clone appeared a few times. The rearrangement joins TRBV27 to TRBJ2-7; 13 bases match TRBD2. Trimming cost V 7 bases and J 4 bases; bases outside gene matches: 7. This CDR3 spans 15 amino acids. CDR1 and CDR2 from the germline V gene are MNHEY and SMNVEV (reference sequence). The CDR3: CASNRLAGGSYEQYF. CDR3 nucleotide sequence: TGTGCCAGCAACCGACTAGCGGGAGGATCATACGAGCAGTACTTC.

CDR3 sequence reads: CASSLELGVPGEQYF. The CDR3 region has the DNA TGTGCCAGCAGCTTGGAGCTCGGGGTTCCAGGCGAGCAGTACTTC. V is TRBV5-4 and J is TRBJ2-7; maybe TRBD2 (5 bases). Trimming took off 0 bases at V and 6 bases at J, with 16 bases between the two ends. Germline V lookup: CDR1 SGHNT, CDR2 YYREEE (reference sequence). CDR3 length: 15 residues.